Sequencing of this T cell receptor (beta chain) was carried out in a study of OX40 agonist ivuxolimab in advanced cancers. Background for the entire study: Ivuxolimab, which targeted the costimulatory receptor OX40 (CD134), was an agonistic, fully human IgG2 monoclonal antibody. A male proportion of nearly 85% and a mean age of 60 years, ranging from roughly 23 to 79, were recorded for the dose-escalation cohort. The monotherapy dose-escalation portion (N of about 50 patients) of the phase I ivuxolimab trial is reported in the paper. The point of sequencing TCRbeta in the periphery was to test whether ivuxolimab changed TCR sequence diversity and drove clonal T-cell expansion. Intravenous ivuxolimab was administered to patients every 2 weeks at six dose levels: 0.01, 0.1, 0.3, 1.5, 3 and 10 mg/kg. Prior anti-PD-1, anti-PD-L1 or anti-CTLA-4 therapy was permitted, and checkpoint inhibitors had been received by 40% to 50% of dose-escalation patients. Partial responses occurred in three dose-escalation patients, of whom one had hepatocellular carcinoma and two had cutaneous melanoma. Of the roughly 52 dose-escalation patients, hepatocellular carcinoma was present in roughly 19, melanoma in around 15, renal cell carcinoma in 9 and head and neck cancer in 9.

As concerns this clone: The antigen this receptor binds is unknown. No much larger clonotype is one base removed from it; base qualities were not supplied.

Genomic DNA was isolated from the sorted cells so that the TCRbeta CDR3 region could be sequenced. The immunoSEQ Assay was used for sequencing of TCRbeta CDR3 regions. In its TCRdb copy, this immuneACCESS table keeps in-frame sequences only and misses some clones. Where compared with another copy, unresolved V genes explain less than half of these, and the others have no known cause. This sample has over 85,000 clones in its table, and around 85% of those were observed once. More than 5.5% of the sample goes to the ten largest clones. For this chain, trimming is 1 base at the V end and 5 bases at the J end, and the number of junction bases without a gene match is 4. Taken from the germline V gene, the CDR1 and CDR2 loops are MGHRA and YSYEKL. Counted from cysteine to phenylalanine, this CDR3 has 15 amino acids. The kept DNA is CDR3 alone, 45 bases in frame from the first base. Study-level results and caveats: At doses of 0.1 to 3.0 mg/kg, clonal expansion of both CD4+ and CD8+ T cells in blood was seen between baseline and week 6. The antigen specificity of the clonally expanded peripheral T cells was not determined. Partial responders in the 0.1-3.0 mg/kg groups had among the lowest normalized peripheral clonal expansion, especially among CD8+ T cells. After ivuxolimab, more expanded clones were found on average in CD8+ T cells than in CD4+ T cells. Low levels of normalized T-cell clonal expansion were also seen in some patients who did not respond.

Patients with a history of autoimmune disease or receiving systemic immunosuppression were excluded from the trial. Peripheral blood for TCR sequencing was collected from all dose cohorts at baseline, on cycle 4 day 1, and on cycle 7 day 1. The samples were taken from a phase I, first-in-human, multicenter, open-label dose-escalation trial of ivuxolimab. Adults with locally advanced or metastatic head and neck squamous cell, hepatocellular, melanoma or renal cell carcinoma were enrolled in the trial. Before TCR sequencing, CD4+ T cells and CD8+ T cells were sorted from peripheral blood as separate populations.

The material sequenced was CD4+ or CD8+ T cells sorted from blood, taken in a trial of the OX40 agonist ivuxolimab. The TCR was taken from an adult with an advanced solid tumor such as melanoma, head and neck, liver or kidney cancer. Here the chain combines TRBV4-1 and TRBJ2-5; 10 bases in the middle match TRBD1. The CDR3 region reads CASSQGQGAGETQYF. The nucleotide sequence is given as TGCGCCAGCAGCCAAGGACAGGGGGCCGGGGAGACCCAGTACTTC.